This T cell receptor (beta chain) was documented in a study of T cell repertoires in cytomegalovirus infection. TCRdb re-analysed the reads in MiXCR, keeping a single row per CDR3 protein. The sample includes 140,000 to 150,000 distinct CDR3 sequences, 30% to 40% of them seen just once. Trimming removed 0 bases at V and 4 bases at J, with 9 bases between. The CDR3 totals 14 residues. From germline, CDR1 is MGHRA and CDR2 YSYEKL. As for this clonotype: Antigen specificity is unknown.

The sample here was CD8+ T cells from cultured PBMCs, taken from culture after CMV antigen stimulation. The chain employs TRBV4-1 and TRBJ1-2; possibly TRBD1 for D (5 bases). This TCR derives from a human donor in good health (CMV status not recorded). Some clones in this sample may be carry-over from other donors' samples. DNA for the CDR3: TGCGCCAGCAGCCAAGAAGGGGCAGCCTATGGCTACACCTTC. Its translation is CASSQEGAAYGYTF.